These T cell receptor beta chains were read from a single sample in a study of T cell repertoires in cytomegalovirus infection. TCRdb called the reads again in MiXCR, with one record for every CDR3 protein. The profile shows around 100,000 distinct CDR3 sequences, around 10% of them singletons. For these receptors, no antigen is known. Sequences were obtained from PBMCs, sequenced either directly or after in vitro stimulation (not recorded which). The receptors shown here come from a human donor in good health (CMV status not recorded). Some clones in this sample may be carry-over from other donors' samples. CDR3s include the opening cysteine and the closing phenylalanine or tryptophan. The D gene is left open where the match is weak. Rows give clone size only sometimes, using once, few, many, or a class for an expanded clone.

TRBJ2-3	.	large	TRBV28	CASSSPTGRLRGTQYF	TGTGCCAGCAGTTCCCCCACGGGACGGTTGAGAGGTACGCAGTATTTT
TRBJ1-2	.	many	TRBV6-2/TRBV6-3	CASSYLLRRVTNYGYTF	TGTGCCAGCAGTTACCTCCTCCGCAGGGTAACTAACTATGGCTACACCTTC
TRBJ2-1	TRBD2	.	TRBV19	CASSRTSVDEQFF	TGTGCCAGTAGCCGGACTAGCGTCGATGAGCAGTTCTTC
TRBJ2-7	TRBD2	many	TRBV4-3	CASSQGGLAGGPYEQYF	TGCGCCAGCAGCCAAGGGGGACTAGCGGGAGGGCCCTACGAGCAGTACTTC
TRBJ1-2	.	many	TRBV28	CASSLRFDGYTF	TGTGCCAGCAGTTTACGCTTTGATGGCTACACCTTC
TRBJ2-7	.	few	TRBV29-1	CSVANDPYEQYF	TGCAGCGTTGCCAATGACCCCTACGAGCAGTACTTC
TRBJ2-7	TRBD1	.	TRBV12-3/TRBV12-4	CASSSQGQTYEQYF	TGTGCCAGCAGTTCCCAGGGACAGACTTACGAGCAGTACTTC
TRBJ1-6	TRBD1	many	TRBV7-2	CASSLALTGVSNSPLHF	TGTGCCAGCAGCTTAGCGTTGACAGGGGTTAGTAATTCACCCCTCCACTTT
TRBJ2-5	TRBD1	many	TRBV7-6	CASSLVGQLEQETQYF	TGTGCCAGCAGCTTAGTGGGACAGCTCGAACAAGAGACCCAGTACTTC
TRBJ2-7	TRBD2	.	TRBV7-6	CASSLETSSYEQNF	TGTGCCAGCAGCTTAGAGACTAGCTCCTACGAGCAGAACTTC
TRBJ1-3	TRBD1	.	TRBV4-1	CASSTGGAGNTIYF	TGCGCCAGCAGCACAGGGGGCGCTGGAAACACCATATATTTT
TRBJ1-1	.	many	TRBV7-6	CASSLGEKTEAFF	TGTGCCAGCAGCTTAGGGGAAAAGACTGAAGCTTTCTTT
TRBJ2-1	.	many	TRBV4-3	CASSQGLRAGSYNEQFF	TGCGCCAGCAGCCAAGGCCTACGGGCGGGATCCTACAATGAGCAGTTCTTC
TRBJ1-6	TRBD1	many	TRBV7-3	CASSPGQGNSPLHF	TGTGCCAGCAGCCCAGGACAGGGGAATTCACCCCTCCACTTT
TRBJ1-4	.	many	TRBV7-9	CASSLDFLGGPEKLFF	TGTGCCAGCAGCTTAGATTTTCTAGGAGGTCCGGAAAAACTGTTTTTT
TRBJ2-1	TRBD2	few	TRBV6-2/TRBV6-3	CASSYAGTNSYNEQFF	TGTGCCAGCAGCTACGCTGGGACTAACTCCTACAATGAGCAGTTCTTC
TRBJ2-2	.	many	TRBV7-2	CASSSRPYSFSGELFF	TGTGCCAGCAGCTCAAGGCCCTATTCGTTCTCCGGGGAGCTGTTTTTT
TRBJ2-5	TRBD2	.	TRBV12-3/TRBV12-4	CASSQRTSGRKTQYF	TGTGCCAGCAGCCAAAGGACTAGCGGGAGGAAGACCCAGTACTTC
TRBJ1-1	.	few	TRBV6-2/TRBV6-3	CASRLQGSNEAFF	TGTGCCAGCAGGTTGCAGGGGTCGAATGAAGCTTTCTTT